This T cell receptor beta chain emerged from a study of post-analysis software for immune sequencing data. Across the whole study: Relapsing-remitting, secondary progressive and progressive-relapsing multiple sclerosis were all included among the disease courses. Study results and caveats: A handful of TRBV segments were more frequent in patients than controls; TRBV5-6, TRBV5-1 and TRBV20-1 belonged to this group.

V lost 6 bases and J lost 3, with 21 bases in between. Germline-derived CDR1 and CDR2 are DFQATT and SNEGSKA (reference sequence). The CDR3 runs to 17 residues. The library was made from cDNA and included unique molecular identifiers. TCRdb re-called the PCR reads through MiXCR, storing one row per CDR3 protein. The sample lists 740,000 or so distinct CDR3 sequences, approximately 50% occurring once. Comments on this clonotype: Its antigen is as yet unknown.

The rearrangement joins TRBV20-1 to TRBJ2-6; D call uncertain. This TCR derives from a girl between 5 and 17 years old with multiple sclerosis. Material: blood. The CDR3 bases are TGCAGTGCCGGAAGGTCCCCCCGGATTTTTGGGGCCAACGTCCTGACTTTC. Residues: CSAGRSPRIFGANVLTF.